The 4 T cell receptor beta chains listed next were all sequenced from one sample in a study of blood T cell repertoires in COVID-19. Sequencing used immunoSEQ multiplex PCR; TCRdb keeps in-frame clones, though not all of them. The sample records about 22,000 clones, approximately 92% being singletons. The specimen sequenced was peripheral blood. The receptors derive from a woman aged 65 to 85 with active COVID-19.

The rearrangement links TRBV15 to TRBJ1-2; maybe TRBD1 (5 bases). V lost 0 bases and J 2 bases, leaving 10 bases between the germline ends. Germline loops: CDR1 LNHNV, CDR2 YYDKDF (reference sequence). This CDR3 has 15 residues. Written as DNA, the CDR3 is TGTGCCACCAGCAGAGACAGGGTACTAAACTATGGCTACACCTTC. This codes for CATSRDRVLNYGYTF. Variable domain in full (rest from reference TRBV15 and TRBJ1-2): DAMVIQNPRYQVTQFGKPVTLSCSQTLNHNVMYWYQQKSSQAPKLLFHYYDKDFNNEADTPDNFQSRRPNTSFCFLDIRSPGLGDTAMYLCATSRDRVLNYGYTFGSGTRLTVV.

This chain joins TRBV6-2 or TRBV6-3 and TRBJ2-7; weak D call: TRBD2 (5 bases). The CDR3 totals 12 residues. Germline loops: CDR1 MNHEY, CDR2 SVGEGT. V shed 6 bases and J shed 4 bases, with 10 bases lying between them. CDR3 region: CASRPSRYEQYF. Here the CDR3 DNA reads TGTGCCAGCAGACCTAGCAGGTACGAGCAGTACTTC.

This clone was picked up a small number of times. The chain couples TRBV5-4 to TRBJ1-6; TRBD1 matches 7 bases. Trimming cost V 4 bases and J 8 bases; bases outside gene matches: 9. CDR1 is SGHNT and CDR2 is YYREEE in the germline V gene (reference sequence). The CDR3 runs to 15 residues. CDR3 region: CASSPSGGLDSPLHF. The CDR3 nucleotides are TGTGCCAGCAGCCCCTCAGGGGGACTGGATTCACCCCTCCACTTT.

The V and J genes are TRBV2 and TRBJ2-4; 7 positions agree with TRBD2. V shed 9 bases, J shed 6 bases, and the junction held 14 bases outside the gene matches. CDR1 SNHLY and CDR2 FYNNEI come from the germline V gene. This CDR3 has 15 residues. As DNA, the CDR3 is TGTGCCAGTGCCCAAGGGACTACCGAGGGAAACATTCAGTACTTC. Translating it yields CASAQGTTEGNIQYF.